This T cell receptor (beta chain) stems from a study of blood T cell repertoires in COVID-19. Profiled with immunoSEQ multiplex PCR; TCRdb holds only in-frame clones, not every one. Among a few hundred thousand clones listed, nearly 90% were seen once. The CDR3 contains 13 residues. J was trimmed by 5 bases and V by 5 bases; bases with no gene match: 1. Germline CDR1 reads SGHRS; CDR2 reads YFSETQ. The J gene is TRBJ2-5, the V gene TRBV5-1, with 12 bases lining up with TRBD2. The material sequenced was PBMCs or T cells enriched from blood (not recorded which). The TCR was taken from a woman between 25 and 40 years old who had recovered from COVID-19. CDR3 nucleotides: TGCGCCAGCAGTACTAGCGGGAGGGAGACCCAGTACTTC. This gives the protein CASSTSGRETQYF.